What follows describes a single T cell receptor beta chain. Its target is not known. The data are from a study of identical twins. Study-wide findings and caveats: Models predicted less out-of-frame TCR alpha sharing in monozygotic twins than was found. Cross-sectional statistical analysis was relied on for the conclusions, without the same donors being followed. Zero-insertion results could be subject to partial confounding by invariant MAIT and iNKT cells.

Germline V CDR1 and CDR2: SGHRS, YFSETQ. The V end was cut by 2 bases, the J end by 5 bases, with 8 bases between. CDR3 size: 13 residues. TCRdb recomputed calls from the 5' RACE reads with MiXCR, one row per CDR3 protein. The sample lists about 250,000 distinct CDR3 sequences; around 8.3% were seen once. This sample was also put to use in a study of yellow fever vaccine responses in identical twins.

This TCR derives from a woman between 18 and 30 years old in good health. The material sequenced was CD8+ T cells sorted from blood. The chain uses TRBV5-1 and TRBJ2-1; D remains unclear. The CDR3 DNA reads TGCGCCAGCAGCTTTGGGTACAACAATGAGCAGTTCTTC. It is translated as CASSFGYNNEQFF.